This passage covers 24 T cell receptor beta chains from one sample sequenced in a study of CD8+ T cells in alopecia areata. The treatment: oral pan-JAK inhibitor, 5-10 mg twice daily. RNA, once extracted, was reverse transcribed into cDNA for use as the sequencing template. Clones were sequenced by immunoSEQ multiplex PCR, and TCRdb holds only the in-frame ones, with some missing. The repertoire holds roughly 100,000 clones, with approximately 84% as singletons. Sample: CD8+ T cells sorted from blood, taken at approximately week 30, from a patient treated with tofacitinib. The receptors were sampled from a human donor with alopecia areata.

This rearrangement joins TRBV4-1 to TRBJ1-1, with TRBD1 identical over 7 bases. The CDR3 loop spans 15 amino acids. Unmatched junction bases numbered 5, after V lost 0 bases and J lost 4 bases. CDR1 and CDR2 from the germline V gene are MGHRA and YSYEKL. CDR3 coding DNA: TGCGCCAGCAGCCAAGAAGGGTCAGGGGGCACTGAAGCTTTCTTT. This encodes CASSQEGSGGTEAFF.

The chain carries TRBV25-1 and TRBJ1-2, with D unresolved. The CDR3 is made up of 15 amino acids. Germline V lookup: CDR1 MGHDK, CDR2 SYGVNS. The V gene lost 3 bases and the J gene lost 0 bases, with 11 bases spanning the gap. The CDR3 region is CASSDWTEANYGYTF. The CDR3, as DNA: TGTGCCAGCAGTGATTGGACGGAGGCTAACTATGGCTACACCTTC.

CDR3 loop: CASSSFSGSNTDTQYF. DNA for the CDR3: TGTGCCAGCAGTTCATTTAGCGGGTCTAACACAGATACGCAGTATTTT. The V and J genes are TRBV27 and TRBJ2-3, with TRBD2 identical over 7 bases. J gave up 2 bases and V 4 bases, and 9 bases lay outside the gene matches. Looked up from germline, CDR1 is MNHEY and CDR2 is SMNVEV (reference sequence). This CDR3 has 16 amino acids.

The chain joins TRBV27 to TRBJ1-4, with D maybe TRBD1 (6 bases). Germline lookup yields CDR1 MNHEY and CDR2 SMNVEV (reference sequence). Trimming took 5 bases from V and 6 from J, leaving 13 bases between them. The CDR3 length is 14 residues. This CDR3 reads CASSIDRPHEKLFF. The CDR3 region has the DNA TGTGCCAGCAGTATCGACAGGCCCCATGAAAAACTGTTTTTT. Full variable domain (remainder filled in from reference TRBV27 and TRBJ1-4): EAQVTQNPRYLITVTGKKLTVTCSQNMNHEYMSWYRQDPGLGLRQIYYSMNVEVTDKGDVPEGYKVSRKEKRNFPLILESPSPNQTSLYFCASSIDRPHEKLFFGSGTQLSVL.

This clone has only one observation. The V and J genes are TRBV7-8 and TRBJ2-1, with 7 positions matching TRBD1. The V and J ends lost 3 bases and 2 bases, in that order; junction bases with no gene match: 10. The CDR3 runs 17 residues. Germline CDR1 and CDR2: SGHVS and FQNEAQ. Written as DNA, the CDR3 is TGTGCCAGCAGCTTGGGGCCGAGACAGGGACCCTACAATGAGCAGTTCTTC. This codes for CASSLGPRQGPYNEQFF.

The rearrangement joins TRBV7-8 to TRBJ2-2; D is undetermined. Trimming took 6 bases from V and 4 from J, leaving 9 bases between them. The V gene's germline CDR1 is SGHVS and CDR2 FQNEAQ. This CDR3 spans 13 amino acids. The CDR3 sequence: CASSKSSTGELFF. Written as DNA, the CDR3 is TGTGCCAGCAGTAAAAGCAGCACCGGGGAGCTGTTTTTT.

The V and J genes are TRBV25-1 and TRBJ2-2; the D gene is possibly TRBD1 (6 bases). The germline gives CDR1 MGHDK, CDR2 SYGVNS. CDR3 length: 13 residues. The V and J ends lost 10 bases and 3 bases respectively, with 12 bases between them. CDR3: CAISQGYTGELFF. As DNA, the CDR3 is TGTGCCATTTCACAGGGCTACACCGGGGAGCTGTTTTTT.

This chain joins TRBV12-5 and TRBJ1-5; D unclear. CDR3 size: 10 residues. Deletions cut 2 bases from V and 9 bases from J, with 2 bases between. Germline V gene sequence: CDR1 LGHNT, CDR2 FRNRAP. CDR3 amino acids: CASGLLPQHF. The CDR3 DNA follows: TGTGCTAGTGGTTTGCTGCCCCAGCATTTT.

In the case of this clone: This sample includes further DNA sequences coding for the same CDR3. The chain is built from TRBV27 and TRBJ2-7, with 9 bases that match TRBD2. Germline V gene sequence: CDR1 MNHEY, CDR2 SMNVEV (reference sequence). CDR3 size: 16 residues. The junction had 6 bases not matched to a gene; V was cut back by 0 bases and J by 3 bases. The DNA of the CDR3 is TGTGCCAGCAGTTTATCTGGGCTAGCGGGAAGCTACGAGCAGTACTTC. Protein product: CASSLSGLAGSYEQYF.

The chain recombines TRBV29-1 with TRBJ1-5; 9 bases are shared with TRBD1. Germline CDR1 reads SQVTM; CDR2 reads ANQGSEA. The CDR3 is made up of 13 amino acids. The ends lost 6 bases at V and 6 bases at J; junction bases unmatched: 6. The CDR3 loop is CSVGTGQAQPQHF. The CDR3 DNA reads TGCAGCGTAGGGACAGGGCAGGCTCAGCCCCAGCATTTT.

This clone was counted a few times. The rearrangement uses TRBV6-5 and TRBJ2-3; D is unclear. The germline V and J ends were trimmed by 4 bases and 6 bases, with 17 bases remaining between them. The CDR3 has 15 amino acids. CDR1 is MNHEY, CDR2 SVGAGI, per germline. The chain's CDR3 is CASSSEPTAPDTQYF. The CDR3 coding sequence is TGTGCCAGCAGTTCTGAACCGACTGCCCCCGATACGCAGTATTTT.

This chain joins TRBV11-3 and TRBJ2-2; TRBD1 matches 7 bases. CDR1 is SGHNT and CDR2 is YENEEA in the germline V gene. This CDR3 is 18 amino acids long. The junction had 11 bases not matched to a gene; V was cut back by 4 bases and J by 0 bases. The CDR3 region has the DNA TGTGCCAGCAGCTCTTTCACTGGGCAGGGGGCGAACACCGGGGAGCTGTTTTTT. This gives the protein CASSSFTGQGANTGELFF.

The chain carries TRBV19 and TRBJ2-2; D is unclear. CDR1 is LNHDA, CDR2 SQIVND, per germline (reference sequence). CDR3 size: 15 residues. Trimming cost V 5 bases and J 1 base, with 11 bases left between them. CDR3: CASSLPAVNTGELFF. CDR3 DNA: TGTGCCAGTAGTTTACCGGCAGTGAACACCGGGGAGCTGTTTTTT.

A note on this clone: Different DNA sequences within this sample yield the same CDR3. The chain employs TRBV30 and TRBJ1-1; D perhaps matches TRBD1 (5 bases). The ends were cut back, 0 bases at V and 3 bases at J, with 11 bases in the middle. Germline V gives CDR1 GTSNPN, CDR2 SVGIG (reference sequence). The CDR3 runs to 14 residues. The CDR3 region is CAWSVGQGDTEAFF. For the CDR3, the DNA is TGTGCCTGGAGTGTAGGCCAGGGTGACACTGAAGCTTTCTTT.

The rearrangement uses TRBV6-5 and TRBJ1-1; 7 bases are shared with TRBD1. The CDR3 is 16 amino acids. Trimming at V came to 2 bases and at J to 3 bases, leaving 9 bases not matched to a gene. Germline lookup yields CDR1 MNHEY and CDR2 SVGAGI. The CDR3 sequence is CASSYDRETKYTEAFF. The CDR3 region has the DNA TGTGCCAGCAGTTACGACAGGGAAACAAAGTACACTGAAGCTTTCTTT.

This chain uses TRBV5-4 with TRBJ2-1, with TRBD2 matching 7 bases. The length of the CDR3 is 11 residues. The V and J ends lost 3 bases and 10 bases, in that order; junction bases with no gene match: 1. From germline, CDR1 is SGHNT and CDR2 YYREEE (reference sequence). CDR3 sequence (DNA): TGTGCCAGCAGCTCTAGCGGAGAGCAGTTCTTC. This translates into CASSSSGEQFF.

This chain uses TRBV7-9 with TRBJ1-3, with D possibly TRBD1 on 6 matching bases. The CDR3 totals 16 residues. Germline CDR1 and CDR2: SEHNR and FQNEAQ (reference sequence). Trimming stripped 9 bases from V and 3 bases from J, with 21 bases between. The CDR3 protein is CARGRLGTNLGNTIYF. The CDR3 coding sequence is TGTGCCAGGGGAAGACTCGGGACAAACCTTGGAAACACCATATATTTT.

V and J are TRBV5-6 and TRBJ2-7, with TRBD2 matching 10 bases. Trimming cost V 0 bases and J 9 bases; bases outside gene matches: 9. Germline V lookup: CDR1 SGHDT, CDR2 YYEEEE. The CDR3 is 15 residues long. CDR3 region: CASSLGNLAGVAQYF. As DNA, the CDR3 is TGTGCCAGCAGCTTGGGGAACCTAGCGGGAGTGGCGCAGTACTTC.

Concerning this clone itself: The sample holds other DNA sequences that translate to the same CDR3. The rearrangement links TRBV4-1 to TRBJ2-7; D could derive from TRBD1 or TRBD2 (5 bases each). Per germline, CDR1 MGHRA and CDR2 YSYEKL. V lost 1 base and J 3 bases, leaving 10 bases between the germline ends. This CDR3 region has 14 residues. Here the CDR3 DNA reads TGCGCCAGCAGCCAAGGGGCAGGGAGCTACGAGCAGTACTTC. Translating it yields CASSQGAGSYEQYF.

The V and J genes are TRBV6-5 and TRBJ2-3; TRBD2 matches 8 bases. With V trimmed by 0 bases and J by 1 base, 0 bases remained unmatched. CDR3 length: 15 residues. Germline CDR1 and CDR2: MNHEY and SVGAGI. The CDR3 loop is CASSYSAGGTDTQYF. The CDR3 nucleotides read TGTGCCAGCAGTTACTCAGCGGGGGGCACAGATACGCAGTATTTT.

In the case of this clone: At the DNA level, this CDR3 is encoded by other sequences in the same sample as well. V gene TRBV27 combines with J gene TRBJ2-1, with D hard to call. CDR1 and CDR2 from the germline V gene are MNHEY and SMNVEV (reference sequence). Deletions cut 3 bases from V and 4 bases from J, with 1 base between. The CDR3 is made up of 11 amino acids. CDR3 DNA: TGTGCCAGCAGTTTGTACAATGAGCAGTTCTTC. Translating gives CASSLYNEQFF.

This CDR3 reads CASSVAQNYEQYF. As DNA, the CDR3 is TGTGCCAGCAGCGTAGCCCAAAATTACGAGCAGTACTTC. The rearrangement uses TRBV9 and TRBJ2-7, with D unclear. Between the trimmed V and J ends, which lost 0 bases and 4 bases, there was a span of 8 bases. Germline V CDR1 and CDR2: SGDLS, YYNGEE. The CDR3 has 13 residues.

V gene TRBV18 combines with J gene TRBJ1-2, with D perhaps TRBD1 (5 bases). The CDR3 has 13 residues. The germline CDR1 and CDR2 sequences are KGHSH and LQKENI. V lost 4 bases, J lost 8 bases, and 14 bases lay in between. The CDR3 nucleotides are TGTGCCAGCTCACACCCCAGGGACGAAGGCTACACCTTC. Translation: CASSHPRDEGYTF.

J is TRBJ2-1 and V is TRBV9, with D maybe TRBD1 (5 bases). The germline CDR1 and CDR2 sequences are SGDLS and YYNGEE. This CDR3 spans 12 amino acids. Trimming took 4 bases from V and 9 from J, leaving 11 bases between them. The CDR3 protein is CASSSGAGEQFF. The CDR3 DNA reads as TGTGCCAGCAGCTCTGGGGCCGGTGAGCAGTTCTTC.